These 11 T cell receptor beta chains share one sample of origin, sequenced in a study of blood T cells in healthy people across ages. Together with a sample-barcoded 5' primer, a J-beta primer mix was included in a second PCR lasting about 7 to 12 cycles. One entry per CDR3 protein, called by TCRdb with MiXCR from the 5' RACE reads. The profile shows roughly 1 million distinct CDR3 sequences, approximately 25% of them singletons. This sample was also put to use in a study of T cells of mothers and their children.

The sequencing sample was made of blood. These receptors were taken from a girl aged 2 to 10 in good health.

This clonotype was found a few times. This chain joins TRBV7-9 and TRBJ2-1; 8 bases are shared with TRBD2. Trimming cost V 5 bases and J 4 bases; bases outside gene matches: 7. The CDR3 has 15 residues. Germline V CDR1 and CDR2: SEHNR, FQNEAQ (reference sequence). The CDR3 DNA follows: TGTGCCAGCAGCCTCCCGGGACTAGTTTACAATGAGCAGTTCTTC. Its protein is CASSLPGLVYNEQFF.

This rearrangement joins TRBV5-1 to TRBJ1-4; the D is unclear. The CDR3 has 14 residues. CDR1 is SGHRS, CDR2 YFSETQ, per germline. The V and J ends lost 0 bases and 5 bases respectively, with 8 bases between them. The CDR3 sequence is CASSLGFQNEKLFF. In DNA, the CDR3 is TGCGCCAGCAGCTTGGGGTTCCAGAATGAAAAACTGTTTTTT.

This clonotype was counted a few times. The chain is built from TRBV20-1 and TRBJ2-1; 14 nucleotides match TRBD2. CDR1 is DFQATT and CDR2 is SNEGSKA in the germline V gene (reference sequence). The CDR3 loop spans 14 amino acids. The J segment lost 6 bases and the V segment lost 7 bases, leaving 5 bases of the junction unmatched. CDR3 in amino acids: CSVYGTSGSNEQFF. Written as DNA, the CDR3 is TGCAGTGTCTACGGGACTAGCGGGAGCAATGAGCAGTTCTTC.

This clonotype was recorded at least ten times. This chain connects TRBV27 to TRBJ1-1, with a possible D match to TRBD1 (5 bases). CDR1 and CDR2 (germline): MNHEY, SMNVEV (reference sequence). The V end was cut by 1 base, the J end by 1 base, with 7 bases between. There are 14 residues in the CDR3. CDR3 in DNA: TGTGCCAGCAGTTTATTCGGGGGGAACACTGAAGCTTTCTTT. Its protein product is CASSLFGGNTEAFF.

CDR3 DNA: TGTGCCAGCAGCTTTTTAGGGAAGACCGGGGAGCTGTTTTTT. Translation gives CASSFLGKTGELFF. The J gene is TRBJ2-2, the V gene TRBV11-2; no firm D call. V was clipped by 3 bases and J by 5 bases, with 10 bases between them. CDR3 size: 14 residues. CDR1 is SGHAT, CDR2 FQNNGV, per germline.

The chain links TRBV19 to TRBJ1-4; no definite D call. Trimming stripped 2 bases from V and 8 bases from J, with 12 bases between. The CDR3 consists of 14 residues. The germline gives CDR1 LNHDA, CDR2 SQIVND (reference sequence). This chain's CDR3 is CASSIYGESEKLFF. The DNA of the CDR3 is TGTGCCAGTAGTATATACGGGGAGAGCGAAAAACTGTTTTTT.

To note about this clonotype: Compared with germline, one end of the junction differs, possibly owing to a read error. V gene TRBV12-3 or TRBV12-4 combines with J gene TRBJ2-5; 9 nucleotides align to TRBD1. The last part of the DNA fits TRBJ2-7 better; the J call may be wrong. The CDR3 covers 15 residues. CDR3 in amino acids: CVSRMGGQGVYEQYF. CDR3 DNA: TGTGTCAGCAGAATGGGGGGACAGGGAGTATACGAGCAGTACTTC.

This clonotype has more than one count but fewer than ten. This chain uses TRBV25-1 with TRBJ1-2, with TRBD1 matching 8 bases. This CDR3 contains 15 residues. Germline loops: CDR1 MGHDK, CDR2 SYGVNS. V lost 1 base and J lost 6; bases outside the gene matches: 7. The CDR3 is CASSELVDRADGYTF. CDR3 bases: TGTGCCAGCAGTGAATTGGTGGACAGGGCCGATGGCTACACCTTC.

J is TRBJ1-1 and V is TRBV7-9; D not certain. The CDR3 spans 12 residues. The germline V gene has CDR1 SEHNR and CDR2 FQNEAQ (reference sequence). The V end lost 0 bases, the J end lost 6 bases, and 5 bases lay between the germline ends. The CDR3 bases are TGTGCCAGCAGCTTAGCCGCGGCTGAAGCTTTCTTT. This encodes CASSLAAAEAFF.

This chain uses TRBV18 with TRBJ2-5; 7 bases align to TRBD2. Per the germline V gene, CDR1 is KGHSH and CDR2 is LQKENI. The CDR3 is 14 residues long. J gave up 2 bases and V 5 bases, and 5 bases lay outside the gene matches. This CDR3 is CASSSSGLQETQYF. The CDR3 nucleotides are TGTGCCAGCTCATCTAGCGGACTACAAGAGACCCAGTACTTC.

The rearrangement uses TRBV6-5 and TRBJ2-7, with D possibly matching TRBD2 (5 bases). CDR3 length equals 16 residues. In germline, CDR1 is MNHEY, CDR2 SVGAGI. V was clipped by 8 bases and J by 0 bases, with 20 bases between them. The CDR3: CASVEFGLTSSYEQYF. The CDR3 nucleotides are TGTGCCAGCGTTGAGTTTGGACTCACGAGCTCCTACGAGCAGTACTTC.